The present entry profiles one T cell receptor (beta chain) with its context. Its cognate antigen is unknown. The data originate from a study of CD8+ T cells in alopecia areata. Whole-study results and caveats: Throughout tofacitinib, many expanded lesional clones continued to persist in scalp and blood.

Treatment defined: oral pan-JAK inhibitor, 5-10 mg twice daily. The authors extracted RNA and reverse transcribed it into cDNA as the sequencing template. This table comes from immunoSEQ multiplex PCR, and its TCRdb copy is limited to in-frame clones, with some not included. This table holds fewer than 100,000 clones, 60% to 65% found once. There are 15 residues in the CDR3. In germline, CDR1 is MGHRA, CDR2 YSYEKL. J lost 8 bases, V lost 1 base, and 7 bases had no gene match. Sequences were derived from CD8+ T cells sorted from blood, sampled at week 4, from a patient treated with tofacitinib. The chain carries TRBV4-1 and TRBJ2-1; 8 nucleotides match TRBD2. The sequence derives from a human donor with alopecia areata. The CDR3 DNA reads TGCGCCAGCAGCCAAGTGTCCCCAGCGGGGGATGAGCAGTTCTTC. The encoded protein is CASSQVSPAGDEQFF.